These T cell receptor beta chains were read from a single sample in a study of T cell changes during pregnancy in multiple sclerosis. TCRdb's table, derived via immunoSEQ multiplex PCR, lists solely in-frame clones and lacks some. In the table there are 35,000 to 45,000 clones, roughly 88% of which are singletons. The sample was CD8+ T cells from peripheral blood mononuclear cells, taken in the first trimester of pregnancy. The receptors derive from a female donor with multiple sclerosis, enrolled in a pregnancy study. CDR3s include the opening cysteine and the closing phenylalanine or tryptophan. D genes are given only for firm matches. Clone size is shown for a subset of rows, as once, few, many or a class of expanded clone.

v_call: TRBV13; d_call: NA; clone_size: NA; j_call: TRBJ1-1; cdr3_nt: TGTGCCAGCAGCTTAGCTGGGGAGGGTAACACTGAAGCTTTCTTT; cdr3_aa: CASSLAGEGNTEAFF
v_call: TRBV9; d_call: NA; clone_size: NA; j_call: TRBJ1-2; cdr3_nt: TGTGCCAGCAGTCCTACAGGGCCTGACTATGGCTACACCTTC; cdr3_aa: CASSPTGPDYGYTF
v_call: TRBV25-1; d_call: NA; clone_size: NA; j_call: TRBJ1-4; cdr3_nt: TGTGCCAGCAGTGAATCTCACGGGGGGACTAATGAAAAACTGTTTTTT; cdr3_aa: CASSESHGGTNEKLFF
v_call: TRBV7-6; d_call: NA; clone_size: once; j_call: TRBJ2-7; cdr3_nt: TGTGCCAGCACCCTGGGGCCAGGGGCCGAGCAGTACTTC; cdr3_aa: CASTLGPGAEQYF
v_call: TRBV12-5; d_call: NA; clone_size: many; j_call: TRBJ1-1; cdr3_nt: TGTGCTAGTGGTTTGGTAACCGGGGTGGGGGGGGCCACTGAAGCTTTCTTT; cdr3_aa: CASGLVTGVGGATEAFF
v_call: TRBV9; d_call: TRBD1; clone_size: NA; j_call: TRBJ1-2; cdr3_nt: TGTGCCAGCAGCTCTTACACCGGGACAGGGGGCGGGAATGGCTACACCTTC; cdr3_aa: CASSSYTGTGGGNGYTF
v_call: TRBV27; d_call: TRBD1; clone_size: NA; j_call: TRBJ2-5; cdr3_nt: TGTGCCAGCAGTTTAACAGGGGTCGAGACCCAGTACTTC; cdr3_aa: CASSLTGVETQYF
v_call: TRBV6-4; d_call: NA; clone_size: NA; j_call: TRBJ2-7; cdr3_nt: TGTGCCAGCAGGGGAAGGGGGCGAGCGGGGGCCTACTACGAGCAGTACTTC; cdr3_aa: CASRGRGRAGAYYEQYF
v_call: TRBV12-5; d_call: NA; clone_size: NA; j_call: TRBJ2-5; cdr3_nt: TGTGCTAGTGAGGGCGGGGCCCGTCCAGGGACCCAGTACTTC; cdr3_aa: CASEGGARPGTQYF
v_call: TRBV5-8; d_call: TRBD1; clone_size: NA; j_call: TRBJ2-7; cdr3_nt: TGTGCCAGCAGCGGGGGACAGGAGTTCTCCTACGAGCAGTACTTC; cdr3_aa: CASSGGQEFSYEQYF
v_call: TRBV18; d_call: NA; clone_size: NA; j_call: TRBJ2-2; cdr3_nt: TGTGCCAGCTCACCACCAAAGAGGGAAGGCACCGGGGAGCTGTTTTTT; cdr3_aa: CASSPPKREGTGELFF
v_call: TRBV19; d_call: NA; clone_size: NA; j_call: TRBJ2-7; cdr3_nt: TGTGCCAGTAGTATGGAACTAGGGTTCGCCTACGAGCAGTACTTC; cdr3_aa: CASSMELGFAYEQYF
v_call: TRBV9; d_call: NA; clone_size: NA; j_call: TRBJ1-5; cdr3_nt: TGTGCCAGCAGCGTAGGGGGGGATGGTCAGCCCCAGCATTTT; cdr3_aa: CASSVGGDGQPQHF
v_call: TRBV6-5; d_call: NA; clone_size: NA; j_call: TRBJ1-1; cdr3_nt: TGTGCCAGCAGTTACTTGGGGGGGCGGCGGGACACTGAAGCTTTCTTT; cdr3_aa: CASSYLGGRRDTEAFF
v_call: TRBV5-3; d_call: NA; clone_size: NA; j_call: TRBJ1-6; cdr3_nt: TGTGCCAGAAGCTCGGGTACGGACAGATGGAATTCACCCCTCCACTTT; cdr3_aa: CARSSGTDRWNSPLHF
v_call: TRBV27; d_call: TRBD2; clone_size: NA; j_call: TRBJ2-5; cdr3_nt: TGTGCCAGCAGTCCCGGACTAGCGGGGGGTGGGGAAGGGGAGACCCAGTACTTC; cdr3_aa: CASSPGLAGGGEGETQYF
v_call: TRBV7-9; d_call: NA; clone_size: once; j_call: TRBJ2-7; cdr3_nt: TGTGCCAGCAGCCCAGGGTTCGGCGAGCAGTACTTC; cdr3_aa: CASSPGFGEQYF